This T cell receptor beta chain emerged from a study of CD8 T cells in ankylosing spondylitis (dated by TCRdb to between 2016 and 2019). Turning to the overall study: The study profiled T cell receptor beta repertoires in healthy donors and ankylosing spondylitis patients to find disease-linked TCR variants. Peripheral blood was sampled, and synovial fluid was also collected from ankylosing spondylitis patients. The whole study cohort included some 100 healthy donors and under 30 ankylosing spondylitis patients. Study-wide conclusions, independent of this receptor: Blood from ankylosing spondylitis patients appeared to be characterized by a TCR beta motif made up of under ten highly homologous amino acid variants. According to the report, matched synovial fluid samples from ankylosing spondylitis patients were significantly enriched for the disease-linked clones. Some of the motif variants had been reported before in the synovial fluid and blood of reactive arthritis patients, a finding that suggests common disease-initiation mechanisms. In peripheral blood, the disease-linked clones were found at relatively low frequencies and had a CD8+ phenotype.

This clonotype was recorded a few times. Its antigen is currently not known. There are no base qualities to consult, and no much larger clone falls within one base. Data came from an Illumina HiSeq 2500. Quantitative 5'-RACE with molecular barcodes was the method used to prepare the TCR beta libraries. Turning to the authors' computational methods: A new computational method, built on a probabilistic model of VDJ rearrangement, was used to identify disease-linked TCR variants. In TCRdb, the public reads were trimmed at Q25 with fastp and aligned with MiXCR, with productive beta chains retained. A single entry per CDR3 protein holds the most common genes and DNA from its merged rows. The V and J calls reflect TCRdb's pipeline rather than the authors' work. In all, the sample holds some 840,000 distinct CDR3 sequences, and 10% to 15% of those were seen once. Together, the top ten hold about 0.5% of the sample.

The CDR3 sequence holds 17 residues, the cysteine and phenylalanine included. The read is trimmed to its CDR3 DNA, 51 bases read in frame from base 1. The CDR1 and CDR2 encoded by the germline V gene are SGHRS and YFSETQ. The V end gives up 3 bases and the J end 2 bases, leaving 5 bases in the junction not matched to a gene. The chain is encoded by TRBV5-1 joined to TRBJ2-5; 15 bases in the junction line up with TRBD2. The clonotype was recovered from a male donor with ankylosing spondylitis. The specimen was blood, either unsorted or a sorted T cell fraction (not recorded which). Read as DNA, the sequence is TGCGCCAGCAGCTCGGGACTAGCGGGAGGTGTGCAAGAGACCCAGTACTTC. This sequence encodes CASSSGLAGGVQETQYF.